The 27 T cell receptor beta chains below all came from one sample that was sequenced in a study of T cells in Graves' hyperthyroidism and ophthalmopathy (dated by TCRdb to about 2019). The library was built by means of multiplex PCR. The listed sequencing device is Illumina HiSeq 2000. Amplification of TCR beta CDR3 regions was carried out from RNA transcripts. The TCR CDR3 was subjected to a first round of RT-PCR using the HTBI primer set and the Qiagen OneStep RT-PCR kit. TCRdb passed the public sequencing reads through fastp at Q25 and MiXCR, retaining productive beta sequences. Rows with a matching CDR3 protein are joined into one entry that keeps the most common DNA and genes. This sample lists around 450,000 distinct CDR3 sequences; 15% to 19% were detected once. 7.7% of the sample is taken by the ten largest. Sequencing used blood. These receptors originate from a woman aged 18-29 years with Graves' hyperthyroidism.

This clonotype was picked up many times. CDR3 DNA sequence: TGTGCCAGCAGCGGGACAGGGGGCTTCTGGAATGAGCAGTTCTTC. It specifies CASSGTGGFWNEQFF. The J gene is TRBJ2-1, the V gene TRBV7-8; 12 bases fit TRBD1. The germline CDR1 and CDR2 sequences are SGHVS and FQNEAQ. V gave up 5 bases and J gave up 7 bases; unmatched junction bases: 6. This CDR3 is 15 amino acids long.

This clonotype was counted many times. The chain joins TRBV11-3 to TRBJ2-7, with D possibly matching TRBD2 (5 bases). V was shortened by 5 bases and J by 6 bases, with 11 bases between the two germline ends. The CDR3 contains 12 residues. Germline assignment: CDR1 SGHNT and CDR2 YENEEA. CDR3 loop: CASSRTYTEQYF. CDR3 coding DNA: TGTGCCAGCAGCCGGACTTACACCGAGCAGTACTTC.

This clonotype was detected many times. The CDR3 sequence is CASSYSGLLSGYTF. The CDR3 nucleotides are TGTGCCAGCAGTTACTCAGGCTTACTAAGCGGCTACACCTTC. The chain carries TRBV6-2 or TRBV6-3 and TRBJ1-2; D gene uncertain. The CDR3 length is 14 residues. Germline V CDR1 and CDR2: MNHEY, SVGEGT. The V end lost 0 bases, the J end lost 8 bases, and 13 bases lay between the germline ends.

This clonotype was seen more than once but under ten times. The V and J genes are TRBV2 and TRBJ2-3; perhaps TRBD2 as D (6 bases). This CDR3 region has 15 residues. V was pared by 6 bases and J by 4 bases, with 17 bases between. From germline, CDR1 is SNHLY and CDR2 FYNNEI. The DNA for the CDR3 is TGTGCCAGCAGCCCCGACTCCGGAGGGGCAGATACGCAGTATTTT. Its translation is CASSPDSGGADTQYF.

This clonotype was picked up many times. CDR3 amino acids: CASGFWTGVATNEKLFF. The CDR3 nucleotides are TGTGCTAGTGGTTTCTGGACAGGGGTTGCAACTAATGAAAAACTGTTTTTT. The chain links TRBV12-5 to TRBJ1-4; TRBD1 aligns across 9 bases. Trimming cost V 3 bases and J 0 bases; bases outside gene matches: 5. The CDR3 contains 17 residues. The germline V gene has CDR1 LGHNT and CDR2 FRNRAP.

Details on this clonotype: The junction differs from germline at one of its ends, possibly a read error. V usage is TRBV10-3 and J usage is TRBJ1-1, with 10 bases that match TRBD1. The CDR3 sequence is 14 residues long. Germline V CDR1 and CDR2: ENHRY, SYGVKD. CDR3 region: CTIGGQGMNTEAFF. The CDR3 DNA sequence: TGTACCATCGGGGGACAGGGGATGAACACTGAAGCTTTCTTT.

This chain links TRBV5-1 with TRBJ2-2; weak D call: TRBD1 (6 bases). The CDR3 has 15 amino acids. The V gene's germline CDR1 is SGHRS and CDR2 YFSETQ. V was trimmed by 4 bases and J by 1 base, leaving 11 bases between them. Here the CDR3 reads CASSRNRENTGELFF. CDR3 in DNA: TGCGCCAGCAGCCGCAACAGGGAGAACACCGGGGAGCTGTTTTTT.

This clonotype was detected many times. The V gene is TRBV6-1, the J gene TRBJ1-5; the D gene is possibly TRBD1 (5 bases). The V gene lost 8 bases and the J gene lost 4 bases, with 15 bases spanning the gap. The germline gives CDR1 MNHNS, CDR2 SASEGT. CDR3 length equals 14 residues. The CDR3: CASSVGRGNQPQHF. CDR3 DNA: TGTGCCAGCTCCGTGGGACGGGGGAATCAGCCCCAGCATTTT.

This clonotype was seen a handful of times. The CDR3 spells CASSQGGKKNEQFF. CDR3 DNA sequence: TGTGCCAGCAGCCAGGGTGGGAAAAAGAATGAGCAGTTCTTC. The chain is built from TRBV4-2 and TRBJ2-1; D ambiguous. Germline V CDR1 and CDR2: LGHNA, YNFKEQ. Between the trimmed V and J ends, which lost 3 bases and 7 bases, there was a span of 13 bases. The length of the CDR3 is 14 residues.

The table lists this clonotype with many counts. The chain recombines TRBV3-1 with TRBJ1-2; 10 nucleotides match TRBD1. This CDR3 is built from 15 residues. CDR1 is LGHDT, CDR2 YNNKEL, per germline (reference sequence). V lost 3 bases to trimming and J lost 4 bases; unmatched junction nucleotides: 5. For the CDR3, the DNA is TGTGCCAGCAGCCACCGGGACAGGGGAACCTATGGCTACACCTTC. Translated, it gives CASSHRDRGTYGYTF.

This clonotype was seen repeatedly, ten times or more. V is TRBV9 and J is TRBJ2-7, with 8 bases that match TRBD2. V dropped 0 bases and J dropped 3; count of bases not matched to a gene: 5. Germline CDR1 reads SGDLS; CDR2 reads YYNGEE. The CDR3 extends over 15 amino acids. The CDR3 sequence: CASSVAGLENYEQYF. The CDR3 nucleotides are TGTGCCAGCAGCGTAGCGGGACTAGAGAACTACGAGCAGTACTTC.

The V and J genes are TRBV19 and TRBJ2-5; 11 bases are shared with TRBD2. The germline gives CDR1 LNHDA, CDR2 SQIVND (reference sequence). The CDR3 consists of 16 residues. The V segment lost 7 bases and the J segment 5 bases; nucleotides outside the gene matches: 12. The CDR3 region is CASTLRPRLAGETQYF. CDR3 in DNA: TGTGCCAGTACCCTTCGGCCCCGACTAGCGGGGGAGACCCAGTACTTC.

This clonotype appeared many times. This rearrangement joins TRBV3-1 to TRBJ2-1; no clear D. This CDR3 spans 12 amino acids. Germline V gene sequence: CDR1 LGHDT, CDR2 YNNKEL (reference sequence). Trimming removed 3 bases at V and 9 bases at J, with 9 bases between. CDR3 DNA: TGTGCCAGCAGCCAGGGAACCCCTGAGCAGTTCTTC. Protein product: CASSQGTPEQFF.

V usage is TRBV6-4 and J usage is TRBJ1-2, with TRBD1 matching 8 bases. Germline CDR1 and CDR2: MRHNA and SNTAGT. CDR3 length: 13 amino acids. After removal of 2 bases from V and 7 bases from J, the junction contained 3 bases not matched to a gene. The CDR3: CASSDPQGAGYTF. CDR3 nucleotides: TGTGCCAGCAGTGACCCTCAGGGGGCTGGCTACACCTTC.

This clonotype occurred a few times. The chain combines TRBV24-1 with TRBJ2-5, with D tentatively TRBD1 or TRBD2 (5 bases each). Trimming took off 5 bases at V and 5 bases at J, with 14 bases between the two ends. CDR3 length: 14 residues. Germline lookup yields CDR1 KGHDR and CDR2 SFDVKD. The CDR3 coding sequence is TGTGCCACCAGTGGGGGACGCCTCCCGGAGACCCAGTACTTC. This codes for CATSGGRLPETQYF.

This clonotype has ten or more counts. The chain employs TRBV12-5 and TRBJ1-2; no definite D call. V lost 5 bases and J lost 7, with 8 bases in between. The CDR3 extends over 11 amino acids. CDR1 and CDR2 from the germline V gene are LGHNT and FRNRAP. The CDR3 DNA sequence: TGTGCTAGTGGTGGGCCTAGTGGCTACACCTTC. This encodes CASGGPSGYTF.

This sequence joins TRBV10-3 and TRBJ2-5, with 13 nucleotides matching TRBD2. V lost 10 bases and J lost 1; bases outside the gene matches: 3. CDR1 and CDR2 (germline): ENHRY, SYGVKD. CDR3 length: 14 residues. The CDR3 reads CASGTSGVQETQYF. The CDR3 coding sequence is TGTGCCAGCGGGACTAGCGGGGTCCAAGAGACCCAGTACTTC.

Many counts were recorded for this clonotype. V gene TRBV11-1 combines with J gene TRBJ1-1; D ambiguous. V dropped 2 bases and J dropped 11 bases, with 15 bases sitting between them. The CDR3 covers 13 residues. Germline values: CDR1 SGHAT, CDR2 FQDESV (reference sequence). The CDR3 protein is CASSLNRVAEAFF. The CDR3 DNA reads TGTGCCAGCAGCTTAAACCGGGTCGCCGAGGCTTTCTTT.

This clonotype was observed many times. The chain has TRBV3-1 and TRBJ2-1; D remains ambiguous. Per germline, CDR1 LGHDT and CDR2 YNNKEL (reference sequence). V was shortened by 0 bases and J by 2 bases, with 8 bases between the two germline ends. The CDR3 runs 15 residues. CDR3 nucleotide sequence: TGTGCCAGCAGCCAAGATCTGGGGACCTACAATGAGCAGTTCTTC. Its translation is CASSQDLGTYNEQFF.

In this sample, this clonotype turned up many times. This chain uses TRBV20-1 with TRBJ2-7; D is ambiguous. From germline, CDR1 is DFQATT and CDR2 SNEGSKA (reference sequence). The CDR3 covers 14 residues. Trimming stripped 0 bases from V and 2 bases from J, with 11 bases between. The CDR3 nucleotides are TGCAGTGCTAGAGATGGTAGGGATCCCTACGAGCAGTACTTC. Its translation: CSARDGRDPYEQYF.

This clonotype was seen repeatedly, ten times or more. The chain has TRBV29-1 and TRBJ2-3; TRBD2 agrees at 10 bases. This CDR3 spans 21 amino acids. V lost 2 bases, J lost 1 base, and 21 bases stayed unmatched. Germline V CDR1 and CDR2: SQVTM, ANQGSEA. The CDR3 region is CSVESLTTGALAGVGTDTQYF. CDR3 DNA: TGCAGCGTTGAATCTCTAACTACTGGGGCCCTAGCGGGAGTTGGCACAGATACGCAGTATTTT.

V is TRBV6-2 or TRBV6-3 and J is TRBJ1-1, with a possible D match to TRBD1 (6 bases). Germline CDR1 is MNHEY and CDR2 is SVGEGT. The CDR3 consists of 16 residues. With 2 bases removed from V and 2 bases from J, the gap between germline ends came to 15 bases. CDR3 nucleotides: TGTGCCAGCAGTTACCCCAGGGGAGGGGGAAACACTGAAGCTTTCTTT. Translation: CASSYPRGGGNTEAFF.

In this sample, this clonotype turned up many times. The CDR3 loop is CASSLGWATRGETQYF. DNA for the CDR3: TGTGCCAGCAGCTTAGGGTGGGCAACCCGGGGAGAGACCCAGTACTTC. The chain recombines TRBV11-2 with TRBJ2-5; D is possibly TRBD2 (5 bases). V dropped 1 base and J dropped 4 bases, with 16 bases sitting between them. Germline V gene lookup returns CDR1 SGHAT and CDR2 FQNNGV. This CDR3 region has 16 residues.

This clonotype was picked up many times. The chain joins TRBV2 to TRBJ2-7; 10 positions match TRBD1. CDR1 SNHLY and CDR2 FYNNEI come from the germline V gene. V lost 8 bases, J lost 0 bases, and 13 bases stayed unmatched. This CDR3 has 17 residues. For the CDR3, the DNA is TGTGCCAGCGAACCGGGACAGGGGACGGGGAGCTCCTACGAGCAGTACTTC. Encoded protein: CASEPGQGTGSSYEQYF.

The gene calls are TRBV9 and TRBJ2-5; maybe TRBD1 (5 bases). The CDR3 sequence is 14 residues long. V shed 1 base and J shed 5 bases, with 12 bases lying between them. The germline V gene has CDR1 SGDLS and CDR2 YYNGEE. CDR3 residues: CASSVSWGAETQYF. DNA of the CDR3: TGTGCCAGCAGCGTATCGTGGGGCGCTGAGACCCAGTACTTC.

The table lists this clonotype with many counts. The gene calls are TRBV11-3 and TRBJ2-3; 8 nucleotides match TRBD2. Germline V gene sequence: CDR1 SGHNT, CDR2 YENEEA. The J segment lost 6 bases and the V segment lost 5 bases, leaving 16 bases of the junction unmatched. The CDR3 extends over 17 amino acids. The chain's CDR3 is CASSPQGSGSKWDTQYF. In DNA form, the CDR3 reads TGTGCCAGCAGCCCGCAGGGCAGCGGGAGTAAGTGGGATACGCAGTATTTT.

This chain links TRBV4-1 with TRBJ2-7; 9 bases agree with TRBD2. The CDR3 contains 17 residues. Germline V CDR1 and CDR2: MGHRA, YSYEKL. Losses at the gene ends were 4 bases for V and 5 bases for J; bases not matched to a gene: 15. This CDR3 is CASSPQTFSGSSDEQYF. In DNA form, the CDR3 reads TGCGCCAGCAGCCCGCAAACATTTAGCGGGAGCTCGGACGAGCAGTACTTC.